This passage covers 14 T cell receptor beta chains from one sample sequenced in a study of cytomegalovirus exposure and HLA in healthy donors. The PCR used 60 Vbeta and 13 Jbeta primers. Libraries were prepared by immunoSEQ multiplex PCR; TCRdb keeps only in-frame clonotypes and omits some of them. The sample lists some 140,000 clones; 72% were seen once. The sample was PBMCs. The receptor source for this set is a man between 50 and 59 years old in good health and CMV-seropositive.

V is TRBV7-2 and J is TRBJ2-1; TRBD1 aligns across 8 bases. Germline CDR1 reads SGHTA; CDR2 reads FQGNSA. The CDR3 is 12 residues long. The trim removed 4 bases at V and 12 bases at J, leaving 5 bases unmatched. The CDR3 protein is CASSSTGTGQFF. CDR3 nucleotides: TGTGCCAGCAGCTCAACCGGGACAGGGCAGTTCTTC.

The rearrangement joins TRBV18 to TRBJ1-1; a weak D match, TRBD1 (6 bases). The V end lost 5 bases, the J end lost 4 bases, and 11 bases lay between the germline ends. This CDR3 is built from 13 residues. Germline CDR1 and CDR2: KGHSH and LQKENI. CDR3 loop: CASSATDSTEAFF. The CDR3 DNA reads TGTGCCAGCTCAGCAACGGACAGCACTGAAGCTTTCTTT.

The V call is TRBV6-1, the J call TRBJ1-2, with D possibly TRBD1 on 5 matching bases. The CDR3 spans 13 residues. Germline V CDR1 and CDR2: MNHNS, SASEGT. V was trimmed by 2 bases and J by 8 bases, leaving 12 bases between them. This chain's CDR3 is CASSERPGKGYTF. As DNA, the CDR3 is TGTGCCAGCAGTGAAAGGCCAGGGAAAGGCTACACCTTC.

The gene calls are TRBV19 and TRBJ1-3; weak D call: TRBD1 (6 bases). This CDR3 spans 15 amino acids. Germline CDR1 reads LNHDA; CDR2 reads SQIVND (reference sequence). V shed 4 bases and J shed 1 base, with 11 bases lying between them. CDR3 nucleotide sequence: TGTGCCAGTAGTAACAGGGAACGGTCTGGAAACACCATATATTTT. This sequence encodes CASSNRERSGNTIYF.

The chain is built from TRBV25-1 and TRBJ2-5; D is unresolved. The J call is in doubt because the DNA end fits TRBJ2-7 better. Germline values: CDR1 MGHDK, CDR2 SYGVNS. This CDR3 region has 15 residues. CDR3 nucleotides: TGTGCCAGCAGTGAGGGTACAGCCAGCTCCTACGAGCAGTACTTC. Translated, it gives CASSEGTASSYEQYF.

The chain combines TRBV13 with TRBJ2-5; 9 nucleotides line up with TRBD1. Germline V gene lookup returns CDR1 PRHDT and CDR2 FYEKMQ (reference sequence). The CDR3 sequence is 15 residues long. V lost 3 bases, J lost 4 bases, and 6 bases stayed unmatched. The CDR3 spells CASSLEGQGSETQYF. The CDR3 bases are TGTGCCAGCAGCTTGGAGGGACAGGGTTCAGAGACCCAGTACTTC.

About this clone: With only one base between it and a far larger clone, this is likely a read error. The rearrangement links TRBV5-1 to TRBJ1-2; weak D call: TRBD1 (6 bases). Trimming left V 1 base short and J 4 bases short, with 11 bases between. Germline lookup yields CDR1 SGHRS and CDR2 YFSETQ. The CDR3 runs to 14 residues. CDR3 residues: CASSLTQGIYGYTF. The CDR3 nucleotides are TGCGCCAGCAGCTTGACACAGGGTATCTATGGCTACACCTTC.

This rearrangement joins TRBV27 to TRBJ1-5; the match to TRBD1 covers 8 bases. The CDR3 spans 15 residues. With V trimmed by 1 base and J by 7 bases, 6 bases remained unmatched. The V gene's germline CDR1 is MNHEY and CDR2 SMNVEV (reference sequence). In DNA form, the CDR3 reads TGTGCCAGCAGTTTATTATCAGGGGGCCGGCAGCCCCAGCATTTT. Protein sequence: CASSLLSGGRQPQHF.

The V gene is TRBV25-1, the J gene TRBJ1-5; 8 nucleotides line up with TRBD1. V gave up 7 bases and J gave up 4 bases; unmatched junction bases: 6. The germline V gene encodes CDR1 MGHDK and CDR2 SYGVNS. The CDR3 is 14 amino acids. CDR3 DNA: TGTGCCAGCAAAGCAGGGGGCCGGAATCAGCCCCAGCATTTT. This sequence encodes CASKAGGRNQPQHF.

CDR3 nucleotide sequence: TGTGCCAGCGGTGAGAGGGGACACTTCCTCTACAATGAGCAGTTCTTC. This codes for CASGERGHFLYNEQFF. This rearrangement joins TRBV27 to TRBJ2-1, with a weak D call TRBD1 (6 bases). The CDR3 is 16 residues long. Germline CDR1 MNHEY, CDR2 SMNVEV (reference sequence). Trimming shortened V by 8 bases and J by 3 bases, and 20 bases separated the two germline ends.

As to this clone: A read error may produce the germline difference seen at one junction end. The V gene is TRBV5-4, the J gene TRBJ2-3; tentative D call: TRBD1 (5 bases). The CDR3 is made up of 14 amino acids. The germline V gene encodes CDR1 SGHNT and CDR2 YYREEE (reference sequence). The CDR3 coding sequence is TGTGCCAGCAGCTTGAGTAGGGGCACAGATGCGCAGTATTTT. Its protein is CASSLSRGTDAQYF.

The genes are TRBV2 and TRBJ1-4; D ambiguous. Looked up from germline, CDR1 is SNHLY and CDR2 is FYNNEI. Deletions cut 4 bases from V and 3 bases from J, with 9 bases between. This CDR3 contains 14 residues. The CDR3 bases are TGTGCCAGCAGTGTCGGGATGCCTAATGAAAAACTGTTTTTT. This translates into CASSVGMPNEKLFF.

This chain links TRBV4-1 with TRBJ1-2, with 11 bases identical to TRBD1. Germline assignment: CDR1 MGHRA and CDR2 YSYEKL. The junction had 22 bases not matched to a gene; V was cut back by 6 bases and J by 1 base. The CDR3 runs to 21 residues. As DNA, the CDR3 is TGCGCCAGCAGACGATGGTGGGCTCTCGGGACAGGGGGAAAGGATAACTATGGCTACACCTTC. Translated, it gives CASRRWWALGTGGKDNYGYTF.

The CDR3 loop reads CASSVRDSPLHF. CDR3 DNA sequence: TGTGCCAGCAGTGTCCGGGATTCACCCCTCCACTTT. The genes are TRBV6-1 and TRBJ1-6; the D is unclear. Looked up from germline, CDR1 is MNHNS and CDR2 is SASEGT. This CDR3 spans 12 amino acids. V was trimmed by 4 bases and J by 8 bases, leaving 6 bases between them.